A single sample is the source of the 13 T cell receptor beta chains below, sequenced in a study of Graves' ophthalmopathy and Graves' hyperthyroidism. RNA transcripts served as template for amplifying TCR beta CDR3 sequences. An opening RT-PCR round employed HTBI primers and preceded a second-round multiplex PCR. TCRdb independently ran MiXCR on the multiplex PCR reads; one entry per CDR3 protein. This table has roughly 480,000 distinct CDR3 sequences, under 15% appearing once. Specimen: blood. These TCRs come from a woman aged 25 to 39 with Graves' ophthalmopathy.

The chain joins TRBV5-1 to TRBJ2-7; D is unclear. The CDR3 sequence is 14 residues long. Germline values: CDR1 SGHRS, CDR2 YFSETQ. Trimming took 1 base from V and 0 from J, leaving 8 bases between them. The CDR3 is CASSLSSISYEQYF. The DNA for the CDR3 is TGCGCCAGCAGCTTGAGCAGCATCTCCTACGAGCAGTACTTC.

This clonotype was counted only a few times. This sequence joins TRBV28 and TRBJ2-5; D perhaps matches TRBD1 (6 bases). Germline V lookup: CDR1 MDHEN, CDR2 SYDVKM. The CDR3 has 13 residues. Trimming pared 5 bases from V and 4 bases from J, leaving 11 bases between. CDR3 sequence: CASSTGWRETQYF. In DNA, the CDR3 is TGTGCCAGCAGTACAGGGTGGCGAGAGACCCAGTACTTC.

The chain carries TRBV2 and TRBJ1-6; TRBD1 agrees at 8 bases. Germline loops: CDR1 SNHLY, CDR2 FYNNEI. The CDR3 runs to 15 residues. Trimming took 6 bases from V and 4 from J; bases not matched to a gene: 5. The chain's CDR3 is CASSRDRSYNSPLHF. The CDR3 DNA reads TGTGCCAGCAGCCGGGACAGGAGTTATAATTCACCCCTCCACTTT.

This clonotype appeared many times. The genes are TRBV2 and TRBJ1-2; no clear D gene. Germline V gives CDR1 SNHLY, CDR2 FYNNEI. The CDR3 sequence is 12 residues long. V was cut by 5 bases and J by 8 bases, with 12 bases left in between. CDR3 nucleotides: TGTGCCAGCAGTAGGACCGCTTGGGGCTACACCTTC. Protein sequence: CASSRTAWGYTF. Full variable domain (outside the CDR3, taken from reference TRBV2 and TRBJ1-2): EPEVTQTPSHQVTQMGQEVILRCVPISNHLYFYWYRQILGQKVEFLVSFYNNEISEKSEIFDDQFSVERPDGSNFTLKIRSTKLEDSAMYFCASSRTAWGYTFGSGTRLTVV.

This clonotype was found once. Since a much larger clone is just one base distant, this may be a read error. The chain employs TRBV6-5 and TRBJ2-7; 7 nucleotides agree with TRBD2. The CDR3 covers 14 residues. Looked up from germline, CDR1 is MNHEY and CDR2 is SVGAGI. The CDR3 nucleotides read TGTGCCAGCAGTTACGGGGCTAGCGGATACGAGCTGTACTTC. Its protein is CASSYGASGYELYF.

This clonotype was observed at least ten times. The chain recombines TRBV2 with TRBJ2-7; no firm D call. This CDR3 region has 14 residues. The ends were cut back, 2 bases at V and 3 bases at J, with 11 bases in the middle. Germline CDR1 and CDR2: SNHLY and FYNNEI. The CDR3 spells CASSEPPRNYEQYF. The CDR3 bases are TGTGCCAGCAGTGAACCACCTAGAAACTACGAGCAGTACTTC.

As regards this clonotype: A read error may account for a junction end that differs from germline. The chain joins TRBV6-1 to TRBJ2-7; D remains unclear. The CDR3 has 13 residues. CDR1 is MNHNS, CDR2 SASEGT, per germline. DNA of the CDR3: TGTGCCAGCAGCGAAGCCCTGGCAGAGCGACAGTACTTC. Protein: CASSEALAERQYF.

The chain carries TRBV9 and TRBJ2-5, with TRBD1 matching 8 bases. The V segment lost 3 bases and the J segment 5 bases; nucleotides outside the gene matches: 3. CDR3 length: 13 amino acids. Germline V CDR1 and CDR2: SGDLS, YYNGEE. In DNA form, the CDR3 reads TGTGCCAGCAGCGCCCGGGACAGGGAGACCCAGTACTTC. This sequence encodes CASSARDRETQYF.

This clonotype was picked up many times. The J gene is TRBJ1-1, the V gene TRBV29-1; TRBD1 is a possible D gene (6 bases). Trimming cost V 7 bases and J 0 bases, with 18 bases left between them. The CDR3 loop spans 15 amino acids. Germline-derived CDR1 and CDR2 are SQVTM and ANQGSEA. The CDR3 loop reads CSAEGGAVLNTEAFF. In nucleotides, the CDR3 is TGCAGCGCCGAGGGGGGGGCCGTGTTGAACACTGAAGCTTTCTTT.

This chain connects TRBV7-3 to TRBJ2-5, with unresolved D. Looked up from germline, CDR1 is SGHTA and CDR2 is FQGTGA. V dropped 2 bases and J dropped 5 bases, with 9 bases sitting between them. The CDR3 extends over 13 amino acids. The CDR3 loop is CASSLSSLETQYF. The CDR3 DNA reads as TGTGCCAGCAGCTTATCTAGTCTGGAGACCCAGTACTTC.

This clonotype appeared many times. The rearrangement uses TRBV2 and TRBJ1-6; D gene uncertain. The CDR3 sequence is 15 residues long. V lost 3 bases and J lost 10, with 16 bases in between. Germline-derived CDR1 and CDR2 are SNHLY and FYNNEI. The CDR3 loop reads CASSEDASYNSPLHF. The CDR3 DNA reads as TGTGCCAGCAGTGAGGACGCCTCATACAACTCACCCCTCCACTTT.

This clonotype was recorded many times. The chain joins TRBV7-8 to TRBJ2-2, with D maybe TRBD1 (5 bases). Deletions cut 5 bases from V and 6 bases from J, with 19 bases between. In germline, CDR1 is SGHVS, CDR2 FQNEAQ. The CDR3 length is 16 residues. CDR3 DNA sequence: TGTGCCAGCAGCCCACAGGCCGTAATTCTGGCCGGGGAGCTGTTTTTT. Translating gives CASSPQAVILAGELFF.

Regarding this clonotype: A much larger clone lies one base from this, so it may be a read error. The gene calls are TRBV20-1 and TRBJ1-1; 10 nucleotides align to TRBD1. The germline V gene has CDR1 DFQATT and CDR2 SNEGSKA (reference sequence). The CDR3 is 14 amino acids. The CDR3 region has the DNA TGCATTGCTTGGACAGGGGGAGTGAACACTGAAGCTTTCTTT. Its translation: CIAWTGGVNTEAFF.